This entry concerns a single TCR beta chain. Its antigen is not identified. V lost 4 bases to trimming and J lost 3 bases, with 22 bases between them. The germline CDR1 and CDR2 sequences are SGHTS and YDEGEE. CDR3 length: 17 amino acids. This sample is part of a study of T cells in localized non-small cell lung cancer. The study, taken as a whole, reports: T cell clonality was highest in uninvolved adjacent lung, above tumor. There were a median roughly 60 of the top 100 tumor clones appearing in adjacent lung. Sequence data derive from only one tumor region, so heterogeneity remains possible. Those with higher blood T cell density had longer overall survival.

Assay used: immunoSEQ multiplex PCR; TCRdb lists only in-frame clones, some missing. The sample contains around 130,000 clones, roughly 90% of which appear only once. The sample here was peripheral blood, taken before any cancer treatment. This chain connects TRBV5-8 to TRBJ1-1, with a possible D match to TRBD1 (5 bases). The clonotype was recovered from a female donor over 55 with stage I lung adenocarcinoma. As DNA, the CDR3 is TGTGCCAGCAGCAAAAATACCATCGGGGCTTTAGACACTGAAGCTTTCTTT. This encodes CASSKNTIGALDTEAFF.